This paragraph covers one TCR beta chain sequence. The sample comes from a study of blood T cell repertoires in COVID-19. Study-level information: Samples of COVID-19 (acute and convalescent) were obtained from the United States, Italy and Spain. Nucleic acid was either cDNA or gDNA, and it came from T cells, B-cell-depleted T cells, or PBMCs.

Original data processing: The assay estimated nucleated cells by amplifying reference gene primers. This table comes from immunoSEQ multiplex PCR, and its TCRdb copy is limited to in-frame clones, with some not included. V and J calls and clone size are given by that table; D and trimming were obtained from the DNA. This table holds some 500,000 clones, about 88% found once. From germline, CDR1 is KGHSH and CDR2 LQKENI. The CDR3 length is 15 residues. Between the trimmed V and J ends, which lost 2 bases and 7 bases, there was a span of 15 bases. Enrolled during active infection, Seattle patients were then followed longitudinally.

This clonotype originated in a woman between 45 and 65 years old with COVID-19, enrolled during active disease. The chain employs TRBV18 and TRBJ1-5, with a possible D match to TRBD1 (6 bases). The sequenced sample consisted of peripheral blood. DNA of the CDR3: TGTGCCAGCTCACCAGATGAAACGGGGGGCCAGCCCCAGCATTTT. Its translation: CASSPDETGGQPQHF.